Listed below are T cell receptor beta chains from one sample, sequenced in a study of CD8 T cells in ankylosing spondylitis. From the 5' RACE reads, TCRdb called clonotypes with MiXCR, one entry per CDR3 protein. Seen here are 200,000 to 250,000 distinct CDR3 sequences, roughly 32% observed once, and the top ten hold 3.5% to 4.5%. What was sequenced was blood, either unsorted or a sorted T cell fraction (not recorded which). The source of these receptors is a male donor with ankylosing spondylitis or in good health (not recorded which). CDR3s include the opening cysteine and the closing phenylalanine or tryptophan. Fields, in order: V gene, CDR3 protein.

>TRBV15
CATSIGPGPETQYF
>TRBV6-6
CASTTGDTQYF
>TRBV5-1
CASSQEDREEAFF
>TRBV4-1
CASSQEFVALNYGYTF
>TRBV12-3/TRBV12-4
CASILGQRSGNTIYF
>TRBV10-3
CAISLGGPPGELFF
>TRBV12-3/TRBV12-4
CASSPRLHEQYF
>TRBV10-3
CAIRTTNSNSPLHF
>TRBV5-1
CASGPQGGSTEAFF
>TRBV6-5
CASSYSGRHNEQFF
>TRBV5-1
CASSLVLGGNNEQFF
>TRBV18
CATRTDPDYGYTF
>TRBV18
CASSPGTQAYEQYF
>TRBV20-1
CSARGGQGTRQPQHF
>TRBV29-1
CSVGGVLQETQYF
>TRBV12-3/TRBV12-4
CASSPTSGASTDTQYF
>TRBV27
CASSLMGNQPQHF
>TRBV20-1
CSAIASKETQYF
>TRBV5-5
CASSQTGGNIQYF
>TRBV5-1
CASSYGQPYEQYF
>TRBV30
CAWTGPGELFF
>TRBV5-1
CASSLGGVRYNEQFF
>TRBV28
CASSGDIHSYEQYF
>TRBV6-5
CASSYSYANEQYF
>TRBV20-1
CCAHNLAGGLGDTQYF
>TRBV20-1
CSAPPNAGGRDTQYF
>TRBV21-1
CASSKGQVTSSEELFF
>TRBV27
CASSFASGGAVEQYF
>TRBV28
CASSSPGLHQQETQYF
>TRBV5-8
CASSFRTGGYQETQYF
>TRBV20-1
CSARAPYLSYNEQFF
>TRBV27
CASSLIQGYNEQFF
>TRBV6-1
CAGAAGAWVWNEQFF
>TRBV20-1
CSARAEHTSTDTQYF
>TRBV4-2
CASSQARESSYNEQFF
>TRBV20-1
CSARGPGPPLGEQFF
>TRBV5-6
CASSGTGQGGETQHF